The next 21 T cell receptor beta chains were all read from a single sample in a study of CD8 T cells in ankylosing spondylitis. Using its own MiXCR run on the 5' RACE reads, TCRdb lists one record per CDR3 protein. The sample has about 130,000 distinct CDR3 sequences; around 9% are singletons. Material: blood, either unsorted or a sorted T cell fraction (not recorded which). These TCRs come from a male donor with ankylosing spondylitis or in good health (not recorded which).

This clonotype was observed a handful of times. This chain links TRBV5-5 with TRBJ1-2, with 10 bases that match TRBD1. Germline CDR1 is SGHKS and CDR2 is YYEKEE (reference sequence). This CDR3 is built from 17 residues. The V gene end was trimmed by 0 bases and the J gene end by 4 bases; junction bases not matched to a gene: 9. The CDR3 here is CASSLAPSTGGSYGYTF. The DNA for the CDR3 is TGTGCCAGCAGCTTGGCCCCTTCGACAGGGGGCAGCTATGGCTACACCTTC.

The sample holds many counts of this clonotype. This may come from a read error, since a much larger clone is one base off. Written as DNA, the CDR3 is TGTGCCAGCAGCCAAGATGGGACAGGGGGCCGGCCCCAGCATTTT. Translation gives CASSQDGTGGRPQHF. The genes are TRBV3-1 and TRBJ1-5; TRBD1 aligns across 12 bases. In germline, CDR1 is LGHDT, CDR2 YNNKEL (reference sequence). J lost 9 bases, V lost 0 bases, and 3 bases had no gene match. The CDR3 is made up of 15 amino acids.

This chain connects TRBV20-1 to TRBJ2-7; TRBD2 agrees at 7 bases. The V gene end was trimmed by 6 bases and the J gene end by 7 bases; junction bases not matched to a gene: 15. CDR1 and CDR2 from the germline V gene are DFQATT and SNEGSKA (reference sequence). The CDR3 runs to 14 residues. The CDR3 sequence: CSARTRAASGEQYF. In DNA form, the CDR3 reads TGCAGTGCCAGAACCCGAGCCGCTAGCGGAGAGCAGTACTTC.

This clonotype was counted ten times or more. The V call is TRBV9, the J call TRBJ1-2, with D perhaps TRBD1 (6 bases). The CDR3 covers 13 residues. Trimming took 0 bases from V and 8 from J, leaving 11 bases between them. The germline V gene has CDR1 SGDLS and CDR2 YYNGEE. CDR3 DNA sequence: TGTGCCAGCAGCGTAGCTCCAGGGGACGGCTACACCTTC. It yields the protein CASSVAPGDGYTF.

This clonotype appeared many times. The CDR3 protein is CSAVRAGGLARYNEQFF. The DNA for the CDR3 is TGCAGTGCCGTGCGAGCGGGAGGTTTAGCCCGGTACAATGAGCAGTTCTTC. This rearrangement joins TRBV20-1 to TRBJ2-1; 9 nucleotides agree with TRBD2. The CDR3 consists of 17 residues. J was trimmed by 4 bases and V by 6 bases; bases with no gene match: 16. The V gene's germline CDR1 is DFQATT and CDR2 SNEGSKA (reference sequence).

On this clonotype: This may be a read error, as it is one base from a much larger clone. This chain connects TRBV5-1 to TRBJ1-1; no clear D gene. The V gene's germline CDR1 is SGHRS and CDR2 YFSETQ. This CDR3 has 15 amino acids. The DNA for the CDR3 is TGCGCCAGCAGCAAAGGGAACGTTCAGAACACTGGAGCTTTCTTT. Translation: CASSKGNVQNTGAFF. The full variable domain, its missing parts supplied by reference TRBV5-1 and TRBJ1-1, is KAGVTQTPRYLIKTRGQQVTLSCSPISGHRSVSWYQQTPGQGLQFLFEYFSETQRNKGNFPGRFSGRQFSNSRSEMNVSTLELGDSALYLCASSKGNVQNTGAFFGQGTRLTVV.

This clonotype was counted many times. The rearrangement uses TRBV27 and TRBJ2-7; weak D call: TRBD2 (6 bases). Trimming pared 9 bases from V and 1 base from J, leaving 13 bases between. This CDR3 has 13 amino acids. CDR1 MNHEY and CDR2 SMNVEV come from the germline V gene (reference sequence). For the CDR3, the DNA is TGTGCCAGTTGGAGGGACGGATCCTACGAGCAGTACTTC. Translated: CASWRDGSYEQYF.

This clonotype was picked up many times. CDR3 loop: CASSEGAGRNIQYF. The CDR3 DNA reads as TGTGCCAGCAGTGAGGGGGCAGGACGAAACATTCAGTACTTC. The rearrangement joins TRBV2 to TRBJ2-4; D might be TRBD1 (6 bases). The CDR3 runs 14 residues. Germline assignment: CDR1 SNHLY and CDR2 FYNNEI. V was pared by 3 bases and J by 6 bases, with 12 bases between.

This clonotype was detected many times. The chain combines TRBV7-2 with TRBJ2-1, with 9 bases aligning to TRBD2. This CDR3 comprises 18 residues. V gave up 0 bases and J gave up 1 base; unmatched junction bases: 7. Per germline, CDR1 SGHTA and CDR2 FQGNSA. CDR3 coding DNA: TGTGCCAGCAGCTTAGCGAGGAGCGGGAGGAAGTCCTACAATGAGCAGTTCTTC. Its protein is CASSLARSGRKSYNEQFF.

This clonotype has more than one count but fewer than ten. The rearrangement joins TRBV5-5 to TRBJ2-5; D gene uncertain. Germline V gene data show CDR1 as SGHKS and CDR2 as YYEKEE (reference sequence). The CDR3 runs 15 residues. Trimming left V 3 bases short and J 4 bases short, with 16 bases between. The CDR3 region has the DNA TGTGCCAGCAGCTCGAACGTAGCCTCCCTAGAGACCCAGTACTTC. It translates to CASSSNVASLETQYF. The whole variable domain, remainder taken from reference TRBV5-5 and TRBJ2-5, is DAGVTQSPTHLIKTRGQQVTLRCSPISGHKSVSWYQQVLGQGPQFIFQYYEKEERGRGNFPDRFSARQFPNYSSELNVNALLLGDSALYLCASSSNVASLETQYFGPGTRLLVL.

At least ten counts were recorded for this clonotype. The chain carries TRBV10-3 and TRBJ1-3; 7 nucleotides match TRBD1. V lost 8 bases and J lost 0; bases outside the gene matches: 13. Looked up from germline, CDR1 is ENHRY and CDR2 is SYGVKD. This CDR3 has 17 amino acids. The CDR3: CAISTGRDSGSGNTIYF. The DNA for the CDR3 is TGTGCCATCTCTACGGGACGGGACAGCGGCTCTGGAAACACCATATATTTT.

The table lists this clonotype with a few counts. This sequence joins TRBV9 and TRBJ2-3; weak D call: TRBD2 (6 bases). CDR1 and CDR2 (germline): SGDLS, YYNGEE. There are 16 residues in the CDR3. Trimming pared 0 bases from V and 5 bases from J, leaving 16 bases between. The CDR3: CASSVGDSGRGDTQYF. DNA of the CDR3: TGTGCCAGCAGCGTAGGGGACTCAGGACGGGGAGATACGCAGTATTTT.

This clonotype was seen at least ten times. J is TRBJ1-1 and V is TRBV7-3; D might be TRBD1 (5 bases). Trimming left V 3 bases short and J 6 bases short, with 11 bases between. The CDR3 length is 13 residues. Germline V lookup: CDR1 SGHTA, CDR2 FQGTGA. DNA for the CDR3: TGTGCCAGCAGCTTCGGGGGGAGTTCTGAAGCTTTCTTT. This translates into CASSFGGSSEAFF.

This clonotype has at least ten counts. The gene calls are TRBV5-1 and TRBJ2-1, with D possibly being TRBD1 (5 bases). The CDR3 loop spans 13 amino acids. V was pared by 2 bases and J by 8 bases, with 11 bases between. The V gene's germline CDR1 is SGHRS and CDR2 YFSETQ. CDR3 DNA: TGCGCCAGCAGCTTCGGGCAGGGCTATGAGCAGTTCTTC. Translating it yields CASSFGQGYEQFF.

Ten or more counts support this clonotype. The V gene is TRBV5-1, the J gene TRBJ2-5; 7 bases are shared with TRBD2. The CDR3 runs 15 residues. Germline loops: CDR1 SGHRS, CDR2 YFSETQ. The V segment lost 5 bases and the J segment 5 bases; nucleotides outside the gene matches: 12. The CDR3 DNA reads TGCGCCAGCAGAGAAGACGGGAGGCCGTTGGAGACCCAGTACTTC. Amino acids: CASREDGRPLETQYF.

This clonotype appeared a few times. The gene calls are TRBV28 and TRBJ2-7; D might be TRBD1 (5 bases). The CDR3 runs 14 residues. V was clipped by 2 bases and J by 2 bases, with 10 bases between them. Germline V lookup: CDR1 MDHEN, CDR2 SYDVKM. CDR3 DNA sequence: TGTGCCAGCAGTTTAGGGGCCGAACCCTACGAGCAGTACTTC. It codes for CASSLGAEPYEQYF. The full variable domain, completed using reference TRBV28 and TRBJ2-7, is DVKVTQSSRYLVKRTGEKVFLECVQDMDHENMFWYRQDPGLGLRLIYFSYDVKMKEKGDIPEGYSVSREKKERFSLILESASTNQTSMYLCASSLGAEPYEQYFGPGTRLTVT.

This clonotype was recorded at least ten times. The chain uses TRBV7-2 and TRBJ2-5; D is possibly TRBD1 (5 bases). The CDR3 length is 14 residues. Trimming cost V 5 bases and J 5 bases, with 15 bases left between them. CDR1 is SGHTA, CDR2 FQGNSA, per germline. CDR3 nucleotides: TGTGCCAGCAGCCCCCAGTTGGGGCACGAGACCCAGTACTTC. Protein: CASSPQLGHETQYF.

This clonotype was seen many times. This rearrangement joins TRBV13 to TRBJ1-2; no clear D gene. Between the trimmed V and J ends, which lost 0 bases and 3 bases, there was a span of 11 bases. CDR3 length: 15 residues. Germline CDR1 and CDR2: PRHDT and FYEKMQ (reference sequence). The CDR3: CASSLGQEGYYGYTF. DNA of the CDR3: TGTGCCAGCAGCTTAGGCCAGGAGGGTTACTATGGCTACACCTTC.

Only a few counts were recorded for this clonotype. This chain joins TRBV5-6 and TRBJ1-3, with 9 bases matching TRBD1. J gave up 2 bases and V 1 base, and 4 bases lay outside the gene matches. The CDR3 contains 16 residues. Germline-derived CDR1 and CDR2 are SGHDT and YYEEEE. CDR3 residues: CASSLPRQGAGNTIYF. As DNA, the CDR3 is TGTGCCAGCAGCTTGCCGCGACAGGGGGCTGGAAACACCATATATTTT.

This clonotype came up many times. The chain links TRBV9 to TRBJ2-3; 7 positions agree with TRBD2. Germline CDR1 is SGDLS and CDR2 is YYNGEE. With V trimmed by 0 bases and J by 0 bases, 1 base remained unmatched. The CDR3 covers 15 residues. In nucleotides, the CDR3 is TGTGCCAGCAGCGTAGTGGGACTAAGCACAGATACGCAGTATTTT. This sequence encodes CASSVVGLSTDTQYF.

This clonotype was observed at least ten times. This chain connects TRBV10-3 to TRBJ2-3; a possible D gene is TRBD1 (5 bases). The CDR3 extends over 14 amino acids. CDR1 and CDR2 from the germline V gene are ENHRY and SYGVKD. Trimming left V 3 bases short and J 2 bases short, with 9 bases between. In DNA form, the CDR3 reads TGTGCCATCAGTGAAGGACAAGACACAGATACGCAGTATTTT. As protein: CAISEGQDTDTQYF.